These 29 T cell receptor beta chains were all obtained from the same sample, sequenced in a study of breast tumors, draining lymph nodes, adjacent tissues. TCRdb analysed the multiplex PCR reads with MiXCR anew, one entry per CDR3 protein. The sample lists more than 80,000 distinct CDR3 sequences, roughly 29% occurring once. Breast cancer patients provided tissue from their axillary draining lymph nodes. Sample: axillary lymph node tissue. The origin of the receptors is a female donor with breast cancer. Some clones in this sample may be carry-over from other donors' samples.

This clonotype was seen more than once but under ten times. This sequence may be a read error, since a much larger clone differs from it by one base. V and J are TRBV6-5 and TRBJ2-2; 9 nucleotides agree with TRBD1. The CDR3 spans 16 residues. The ends lost 5 bases at V and 3 bases at J; junction bases unmatched: 7. The germline gives CDR1 MNHEY, CDR2 SVGAGI. CDR3 sequence: CASSPGTGHYTGELFF. As DNA, the CDR3 is TGTGCCAGCAGTCCCGGGACAGGGCACTACACCGGGGAGCTGTTTTTT.

This clonotype has ten or more counts. V gene TRBV5-1 combines with J gene TRBJ2-7, with TRBD1 matching over 9 bases. The CDR3 runs to 14 residues. The germline V gene encodes CDR1 SGHRS and CDR2 YFSETQ. The V segment lost 0 bases and the J segment 3 bases; nucleotides outside the gene matches: 1. The CDR3 region is CASSLVGQGYEQYF. CDR3 in DNA: TGCGCCAGCAGCTTGGTGGGACAGGGCTACGAGCAGTACTTC.

This clonotype was seen ten or more times. This chain uses TRBV7-8 with TRBJ2-2; TRBD1 matches 10 bases. The CDR3 extends over 16 amino acids. Germline V gene lookup returns CDR1 SGHVS and CDR2 FQNEAQ. Trimming cost V 1 base and J 4 bases; bases outside gene matches: 3. The CDR3, as DNA: TGTGCCAGCAGCTTAGAAAGGGACAGGGGCACCGGGGAGCTGTTTTTT. This gives the protein CASSLERDRGTGELFF.

V and J are TRBV10-3 and TRBJ2-1; D possibly corresponds to TRBD2 (7 bases). V was cut by 0 bases and J by 6 bases, with 15 bases left in between. Germline V gene sequence: CDR1 ENHRY, CDR2 SYGVKD. This CDR3 has 16 residues. CDR3 in amino acids: CAISESMAGAFNEQFF. The DNA for the CDR3 is TGTGCCATCAGTGAGTCGATGGCGGGGGCTTTCAATGAGCAGTTCTTC.

This clonotype was seen many times. The chain has TRBV19 and TRBJ2-4; 9 bases align to TRBD1. Losses at the gene ends were 5 bases for V and 9 bases for J; bases not matched to a gene: 8. The CDR3 is 14 residues long. From germline, CDR1 is LNHDA and CDR2 SQIVND (reference sequence). The CDR3 region is CASSPRTGEGIQYF. The CDR3 DNA sequence: TGTGCCAGTAGTCCCCGGACAGGGGAGGGCATTCAGTACTTC.

With regard to this clonotype: No conserved phenylalanine or tryptophan is present at the end of the CDR3, so a read error is the likely explanation. The chain employs TRBV19 and TRBJ2-7, with 11 bases lining up with TRBD1. CDR3 size: 16 residues. The V gene's germline CDR1 is LNHDA and CDR2 SQIVND (reference sequence). The V and J ends lost 5 bases and 7 bases, in that order; junction bases with no gene match: 13. The CDR3 nucleotides read TGTGCCAGTAGTGGCCAGCCCCCGGGACAGGGGGTAGAGCAGTACTCC. Protein sequence: CASSGQPPGQGVEQYS.

V usage is TRBV2 and J usage is TRBJ1-5, with D maybe TRBD1 (6 bases). Trimming stripped 3 bases from V and 2 bases from J, with 14 bases between. Germline CDR1 SNHLY, CDR2 FYNNEI. The CDR3 covers 16 residues. The CDR3 DNA follows: TGTGCCAGCAGTGATTTGACAGGTGGTGGCAATCAGCCCCAGCATTTT. It codes for CASSDLTGGGNQPQHF.

This clonotype was observed many times. V is TRBV7-9 and J is TRBJ1-1, with D possibly TRBD1 on 5 matching bases. The V gene's germline CDR1 is SEHNR and CDR2 FQNEAQ (reference sequence). The CDR3 sequence is 13 residues long. The ends were cut back, 5 bases at V and 11 bases at J, with 18 bases in the middle. Here the CDR3 DNA reads TGTGCCAGCAGCCTACAAGGGGTAACGGAGGCTTTCTTT. Translated, it gives CASSLQGVTEAFF.

This clonotype was detected a few times. The chain recombines TRBV5-1 with TRBJ1-1; 7 bases are a match to TRBD1. V shed 4 bases, J shed 3 bases, and the junction held 9 bases outside the gene matches. The CDR3 length is 15 residues. Germline assignment: CDR1 SGHRS and CDR2 YFSETQ. The CDR3 DNA is TGCGCCAGCAGCCCCAGGGGGAGAGGAGACACTGAAGCTTTCTTT. It is translated as CASSPRGRGDTEAFF.

The genes are TRBV9 and TRBJ1-2, with D perhaps TRBD1 (5 bases). Germline V lookup: CDR1 SGDLS, CDR2 YYNGEE. The CDR3 sequence is 15 residues long. The germline V and J ends were trimmed by 0 bases and 8 bases, with 17 bases remaining between them. Written as DNA, the CDR3 is TGTGCCAGCAGCGTAGCCTTTGGGGGGGGTTGGGGCTACACCTTC. It codes for CASSVAFGGGWGYTF.

This clonotype was detected a few times. The V gene is TRBV6-5, the J gene TRBJ1-1; D perhaps matches TRBD1 (6 bases). V was shortened by 6 bases and J by 4 bases, with 12 bases between the two germline ends. Germline V gives CDR1 MNHEY, CDR2 SVGAGI. CDR3 size: 13 residues. CDR3 DNA: TGTGCCAGCAGCAGAGGACAGTCCACTGAAGCTTTCTTT. Its translation: CASSRGQSTEAFF.

This clonotype was seen at least ten times. The rearrangement joins TRBV20-1 to TRBJ2-1; tentatively, D is TRBD2 (6 bases). This CDR3 has 18 amino acids. V was cut by 6 bases and J by 6 bases, with 30 bases left in between. CDR1 is DFQATT and CDR2 is SNEGSKA in the germline V gene (reference sequence). For the CDR3, the DNA is TGCAGTGCCGAGGATGGTTCTAGGGGACTCCGATATACCAATGAGCAGTTCTTC. Amino acids: CSAEDGSRGLRYTNEQFF.

There are many counts of this clonotype. The chain combines TRBV5-1 with TRBJ2-3, with a tentative D call TRBD2 (6 bases). Trimming took 0 bases from V and 0 from J, leaving 11 bases between them. CDR1 SGHRS and CDR2 YFSETQ come from the germline V gene. The CDR3 spans 16 residues. The CDR3 protein is CASSLVAGTSTDTQYF. CDR3 in DNA: TGCGCCAGCAGCTTGGTGGCGGGAACTAGCACAGATACGCAGTATTTT.

The sample holds many counts of this clonotype. The chain recombines TRBV7-9 with TRBJ2-7; either TRBD1 or TRBD2 may fit D (5 bases each). Germline V lookup: CDR1 SEHNR, CDR2 FQNEAQ (reference sequence). The V and J ends lost 3 bases and 4 bases respectively, with 16 bases between them. This CDR3 region has 15 residues. Here the CDR3 DNA reads TGTGCCAGCAGCTTTGTGGGGACGGAAGGTTACGAGCAGTACTTC. Its protein product is CASSFVGTEGYEQYF. The full variable domain, its missing parts supplied by reference TRBV7-9 and TRBJ2-7, is DTGVSQNPRHKITKRGQNVTFRCDPISEHNRLYWYRQTLGQGPEFLTYFQNEAQLEKSRLLSDRFSAERPKGSFSTLEIQRTEQGDSAMYLCASSFVGTEGYEQYFGPGTRLTVT.

This clonotype has ten or more counts. The gene calls are TRBV6-4 and TRBJ2-1; D is perhaps TRBD2 (5 bases). The germline CDR1 and CDR2 sequences are MRHNA and SNTAGT. The CDR3 totals 14 residues. Trimming took 2 bases from V and 7 from J, leaving 12 bases between them. CDR3 in amino acids: CASSDTADHNEQFF. CDR3 nucleotides: TGTGCCAGCAGTGACACAGCGGATCATAATGAGCAGTTCTTC.

V usage is TRBV11-2 and J usage is TRBJ1-1, with unresolved D. In germline, CDR1 is SGHAT, CDR2 FQNNGV. There are 16 residues in the CDR3. The ends were cut back, 6 bases at V and 4 bases at J, with 21 bases in the middle. Here the CDR3 reads CASRTEYGVLRTEAFF. DNA for the CDR3: TGTGCCAGCAGAACAGAGTACGGGGTTTTACGCACTGAAGCTTTCTTT.

This clonotype was seen repeatedly, ten times or more. The gene calls are TRBV6-1 and TRBJ1-2, with D perhaps TRBD1 (5 bases). Per germline, CDR1 MNHNS and CDR2 SASEGT. The CDR3 sequence is 13 residues long. The V end lost 8 bases, the J end lost 8 bases, and 18 bases lay between the germline ends. Here the CDR3 DNA reads TGTGCCAGCGAGGGACGGAACCTTGGGGGCTACACCTTC. This translates into CASEGRNLGGYTF.

This clonotype was recorded at least ten times. The chain uses TRBV5-1 and TRBJ2-5; a possible D gene is TRBD1 (6 bases). The V end lost 0 bases, the J end lost 8 bases, and 14 bases lay between the germline ends. Looked up from germline, CDR1 is SGHRS and CDR2 is YFSETQ. This CDR3 spans 14 amino acids. The CDR3, as DNA: TGCGCCAGCAGCTTGGTCAGGGGCGGTGACACCCAGTACTTC. This translates into CASSLVRGGDTQYF.

This clonotype was seen at least ten times. This chain uses TRBV6-5 with TRBJ2-7; possibly TRBD1 for D (6 bases). The CDR3 loop spans 15 amino acids. The germline gives CDR1 MNHEY, CDR2 SVGAGI. V was clipped by 9 bases and J by 2 bases, with 20 bases between them. The CDR3 protein is CASTTPAGAPYEQYF. The CDR3 DNA follows: TGTGCCAGTACGACGCCGGCAGGGGCTCCCTACGAGCAGTACTTC.

This clonotype was recorded at least ten times. The chain is built from TRBV12-3 or TRBV12-4 and TRBJ2-6; D possibly matches TRBD1 or TRBD2 (6 bases each). This CDR3 contains 16 residues. Trimming cost V 6 bases and J 4 bases, with 16 bases left between them. The CDR3 DNA sequence: TGTGCCAGCAGCCTCACCCCGGGGGCCGGGGCCAACGTCCTGACTTTC. Its translation is CASSLTPGAGANVLTF.

This clonotype came up many times. This chain joins TRBV2 and TRBJ2-1; TRBD2 agrees at 11 bases. The CDR3 totals 16 residues. The V gene's germline CDR1 is SNHLY and CDR2 FYNNEI. V gave up 6 bases and J gave up 4 bases; unmatched junction bases: 8. The CDR3 loop reads CASRTPSGGTYNEQFF. The CDR3 DNA sequence: TGTGCCAGCAGGACCCCTAGCGGGGGGACATACAATGAGCAGTTCTTC.

The chain is built from TRBV5-4 and TRBJ2-3; D gene uncertain. The V gene's germline CDR1 is SGHNT and CDR2 YYREEE (reference sequence). Trimming left V 3 bases short and J 1 base short, with 21 bases between. The CDR3 is 18 residues long. CDR3 nucleotide sequence: TGTGCCAGCAGCTCTGGGCGATCGGGCAGGCCTCGCACAGATACGCAGTATTTT. This codes for CASSSGRSGRPRTDTQYF. The full variable domain, in which reference TRBV5-4 and TRBJ2-3 provide the parts outside the CDR3, is ETGVTQSPTHLIKTRGQQVTLRCSSQSGHNTVSWYQQALGQGPQFIFQYYREEENGRGNFPPRFSGLQFPNYSSELNVNALELDDSALYLCASSSGRSGRPRTDTQYFGPGTRLTVL.

The count of this clonotype is one. One end of the junction fails to match germline, which may point to a read error. The chain recombines TRBV7-9 with TRBJ1-2; TRBD1 matches at 8 bases. CDR3 length: 16 residues. Germline V lookup: CDR1 SEHNR, CDR2 FQNEAQ (reference sequence). CDR3 sequence (DNA): TGTGCCAGCAGCCTAGGGGGGCAGGGGGCACTAGATGGCCACACCTTC. Translated, it gives CASSLGGQGALDGHTF.

The rearrangement uses TRBV7-9 and TRBJ1-2; TRBD1 agrees at 11 bases. The CDR3 has 15 amino acids. Germline V CDR1 and CDR2: SEHNR, FQNEAQ (reference sequence). J lost 2 bases, V lost 5 bases, and 4 bases had no gene match. CDR3: CASSPWDRGNYGYTF. CDR3 coding DNA: TGTGCCAGCAGCCCCTGGGACAGGGGGAACTATGGCTACACCTTC.

In this sample, this clonotype turned up many times. The chain is built from TRBV19 and TRBJ1-5; 8 bases fit TRBD1. The CDR3 runs to 15 residues. Germline V gene data show CDR1 as LNHDA and CDR2 as SQIVND (reference sequence). Germline trimming cut 3 bases from V and 6 bases from J; bases unmatched to any gene: 7. Written as DNA, the CDR3 is TGTGCCAGTAGTATTCCCCAGGGGGCTGGTCAGCCCCAGCATTTT. Its translation is CASSIPQGAGQPQHF.

This clonotype came up many times. In DNA, the CDR3 is TGTGCCAGCAGCGTAGAGGGTTCGCACACCGGGGAGCTGTTTTTT. It specifies CASSVEGSHTGELFF. This chain links TRBV9 with TRBJ2-2; D is uncertain. The V end was cut by 0 bases, the J end by 3 bases, with 9 bases between. Looked up from germline, CDR1 is SGDLS and CDR2 is YYNGEE. This CDR3 has 15 amino acids. Filled out from reference TRBV9 and TRBJ2-2, the complete variable domain reads DSGVTQTPKHLITATGQRVTLRCSPRSGDLSVYWYQQSLDQGLQFLIQYYNGEERAKGNILERFSAQQFPDLHSELNLSSLELGDSALYFCASSVEGSHTGELFFGEGSRLTVL.

This clonotype was counted between two and nine times. This could be a read error, since a much larger clone is one nucleotide away. The CDR3 does not close with the conserved phenylalanine or tryptophan, likely indicating a read error. J is TRBJ2-5 and V is TRBV14, with D unclear. V was cut by 1 base and J by 2 bases, with 5 bases left in between. This CDR3 comprises 13 residues. The germline V gene has CDR1 SGHDN and CDR2 FVKESK. CDR3 loop: CASSQGSQETQYS. Here the CDR3 DNA reads TGTGCCAGCAGCCAAGGTTCTCAAGAGACCCAGTACTCC.

This clonotype was seen a handful of times. It may be a read error: a sequence one base away is much more abundant. Because the CDR3 is missing its conserved closing phenylalanine or tryptophan, this is likely a read error. V gene TRBV9 combines with J gene TRBJ2-1; D remains unclear. The ends were cut back, 4 bases at V and 5 bases at J, with 10 bases in the middle. Germline CDR1 reads SGDLS; CDR2 reads YYNGEE. This CDR3 is 13 amino acids long. The CDR3 nucleotides read TGTGCCAGCAGCTTGGACGGAAACAATGAGCAGTTCTCC. It codes for CASSLDGNNEQFS.

About this clonotype itself: A much larger clonotype is one base distant, so this may be a read error. The chain has TRBV5-4 and TRBJ2-1; possible D gene TRBD1, 6 bases. The CDR3 runs to 15 residues. CDR1 is SGHNT, CDR2 YYREEE, per germline (reference sequence). V was shortened by 4 bases and J by 0 bases, with 11 bases between the two germline ends. CDR3 protein: CASSRRQASYNEQFF. CDR3 DNA sequence: TGTGCCAGCAGCAGACGACAGGCCTCCTACAATGAGCAGTTCTTC.